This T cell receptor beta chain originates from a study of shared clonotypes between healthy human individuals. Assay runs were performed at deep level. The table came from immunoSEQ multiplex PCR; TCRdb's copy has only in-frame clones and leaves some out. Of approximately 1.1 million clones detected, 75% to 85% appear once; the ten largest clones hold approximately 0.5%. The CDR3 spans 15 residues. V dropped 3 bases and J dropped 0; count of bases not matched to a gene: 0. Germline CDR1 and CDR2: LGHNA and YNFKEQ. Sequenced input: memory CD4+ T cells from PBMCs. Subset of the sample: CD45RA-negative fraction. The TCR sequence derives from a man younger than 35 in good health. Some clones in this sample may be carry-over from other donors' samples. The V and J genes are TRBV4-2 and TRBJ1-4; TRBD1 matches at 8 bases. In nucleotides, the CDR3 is TGTGCCAGCAGCCAGGACAGGGCAACTAATGAAAAACTGTTTTTT. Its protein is CASSQDRATNEKLFF.